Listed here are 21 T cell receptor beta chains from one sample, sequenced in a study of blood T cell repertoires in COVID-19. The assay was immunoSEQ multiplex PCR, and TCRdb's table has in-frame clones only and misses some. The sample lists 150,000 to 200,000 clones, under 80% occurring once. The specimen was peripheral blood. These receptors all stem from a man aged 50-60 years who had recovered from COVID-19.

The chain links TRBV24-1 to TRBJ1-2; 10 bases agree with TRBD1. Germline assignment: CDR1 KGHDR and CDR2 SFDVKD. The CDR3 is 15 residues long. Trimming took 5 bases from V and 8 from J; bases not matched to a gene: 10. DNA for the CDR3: TGTGCCACCAGTGGTACGGGACAGGGGAGCGGCGGCTACACCTTC. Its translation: CATSGTGQGSGGYTF.

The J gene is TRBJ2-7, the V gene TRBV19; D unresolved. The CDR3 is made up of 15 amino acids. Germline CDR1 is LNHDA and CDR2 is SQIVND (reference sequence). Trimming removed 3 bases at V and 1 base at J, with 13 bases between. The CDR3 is CASSIRHTLSYEQYF. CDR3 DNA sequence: TGTGCCAGTAGTATTAGACACACTCTTTCCTACGAGCAGTACTTC. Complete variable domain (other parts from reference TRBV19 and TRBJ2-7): DGGITQSPKYLFRKEGQNVTLSCEQNLNHDAMYWYRQDPGQGLRLIYYSQIVNDFQKGDIAEGYSVSREKKESFPLTVTSAQKNPTAFYLCASSIRHTLSYEQYFGPGTRLTVT.

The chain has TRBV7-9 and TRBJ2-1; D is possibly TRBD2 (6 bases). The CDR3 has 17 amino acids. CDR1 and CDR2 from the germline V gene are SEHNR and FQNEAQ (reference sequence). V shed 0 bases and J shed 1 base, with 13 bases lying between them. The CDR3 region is CASSLAESAGSYNEQFF. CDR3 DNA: TGTGCCAGCAGCTTAGCTGAGTCTGCGGGATCCTACAATGAGCAGTTCTTC.

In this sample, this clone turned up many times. The CDR3 DNA reads as TGCAGCGTTGAAGATCCCGAGACAGCAACTAATGAAAAACTGTTTTTT. It encodes CSVEDPETATNEKLFF. The chain is built from TRBV29-1 and TRBJ1-4, with a tentative D call TRBD1 (5 bases). This CDR3 spans 16 amino acids. Per the germline V gene, CDR1 is SQVTM and CDR2 is ANQGSEA. Trimming took off 0 bases at V and 0 bases at J, with 11 bases between the two ends.

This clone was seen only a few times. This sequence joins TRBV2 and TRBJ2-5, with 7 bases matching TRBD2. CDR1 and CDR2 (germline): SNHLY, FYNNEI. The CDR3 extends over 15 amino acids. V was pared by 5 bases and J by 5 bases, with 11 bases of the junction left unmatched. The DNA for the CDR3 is TGTGCCAGCAGTACTAACGACGGGAGGAGGGAGACCCAGTACTTC. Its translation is CASSTNDGRRETQYF.

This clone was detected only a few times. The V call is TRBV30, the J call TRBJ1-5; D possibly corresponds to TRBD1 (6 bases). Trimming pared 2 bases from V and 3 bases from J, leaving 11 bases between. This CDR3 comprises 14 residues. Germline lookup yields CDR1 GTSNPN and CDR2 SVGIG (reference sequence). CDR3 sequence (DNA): TGTGCCTGGAGTACAGGGTTCGACAATCAGCCCCAGCATTTT. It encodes CAWSTGFDNQPQHF.

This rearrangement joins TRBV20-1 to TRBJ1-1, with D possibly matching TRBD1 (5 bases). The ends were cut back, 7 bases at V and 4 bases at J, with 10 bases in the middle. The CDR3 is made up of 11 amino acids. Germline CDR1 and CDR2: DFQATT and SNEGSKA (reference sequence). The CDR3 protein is CSGKRGTEAFF. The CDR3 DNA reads TGCAGTGGAAAAAGGGGCACTGAAGCTTTCTTT.

The CDR3 spells CATSDSGTSGRPSSYNEQFF. CDR3 DNA: TGTGCCACCAGTGATAGTGGGACTAGCGGGAGGCCCAGCTCCTACAATGAGCAGTTCTTC. The chain couples TRBV24-1 to TRBJ2-1, with 15 nucleotides matching TRBD2. V shed 3 bases, J shed 0 bases, and the junction held 8 bases outside the gene matches. CDR1 and CDR2 from the germline V gene are KGHDR and SFDVKD. CDR3 length: 20 amino acids.

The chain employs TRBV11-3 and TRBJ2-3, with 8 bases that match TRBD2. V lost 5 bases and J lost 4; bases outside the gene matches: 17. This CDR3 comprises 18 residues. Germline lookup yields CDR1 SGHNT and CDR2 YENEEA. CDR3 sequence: CASSPGLGAGGGPDTQYF. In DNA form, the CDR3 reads TGTGCCAGCAGCCCCGGGCTGGGGGCGGGAGGAGGGCCAGATACGCAGTATTTT.

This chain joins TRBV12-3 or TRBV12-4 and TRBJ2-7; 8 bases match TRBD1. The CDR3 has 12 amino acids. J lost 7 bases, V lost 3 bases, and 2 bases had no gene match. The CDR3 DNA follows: TGTGCCAGCAGTTTTGACAGGGGAGAGCAGTACTTC. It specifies CASSFDRGEQYF.

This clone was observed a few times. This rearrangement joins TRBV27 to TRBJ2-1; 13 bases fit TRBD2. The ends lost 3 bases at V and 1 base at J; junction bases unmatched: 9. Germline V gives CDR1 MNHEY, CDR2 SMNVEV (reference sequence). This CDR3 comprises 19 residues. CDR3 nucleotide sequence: TGTGCCAGCAGTTTCGTTTGGACTAGCGGGAGTCGGTCCTACAATGAGCAGTTCTTC. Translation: CASSFVWTSGSRSYNEQFF.

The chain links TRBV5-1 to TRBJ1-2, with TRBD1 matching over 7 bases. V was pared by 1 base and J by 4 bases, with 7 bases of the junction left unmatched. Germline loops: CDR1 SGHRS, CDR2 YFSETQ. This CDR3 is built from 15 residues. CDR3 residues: CASSLNEGTAYGYTF. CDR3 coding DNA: TGCGCCAGCAGCTTGAATGAAGGGACAGCCTATGGCTACACCTTC.

For the CDR3, the DNA is TGTGCCAGCAGCCCCAGGGGGCTGGACACTGAAGCTTTCTTT. The encoded protein is CASSPRGLDTEAFF. This chain connects TRBV3-1 (or the pseudogene TRBV3-2) to TRBJ1-1; 8 positions agree with TRBD1. In germline, CDR1 is LGHDT, CDR2 YNNKEL (reference sequence). The CDR3 runs 14 residues. V shed 4 bases, J shed 3 bases, and the junction held 4 bases outside the gene matches.

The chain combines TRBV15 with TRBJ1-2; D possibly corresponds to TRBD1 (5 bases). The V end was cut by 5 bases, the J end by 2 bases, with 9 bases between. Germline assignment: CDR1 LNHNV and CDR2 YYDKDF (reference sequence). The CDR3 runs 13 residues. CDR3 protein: CATSGGVNYGYTF. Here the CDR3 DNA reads TGTGCCACCAGCGGGGGGGTAAACTATGGCTACACCTTC.

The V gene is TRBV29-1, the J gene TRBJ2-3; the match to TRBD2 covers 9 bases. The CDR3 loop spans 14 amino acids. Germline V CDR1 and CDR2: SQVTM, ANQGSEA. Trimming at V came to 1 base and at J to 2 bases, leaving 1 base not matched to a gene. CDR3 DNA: TGCAGCGTTGAAGGGACTAGCGACACAGATACGCAGTATTTT. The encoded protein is CSVEGTSDTDTQYF.

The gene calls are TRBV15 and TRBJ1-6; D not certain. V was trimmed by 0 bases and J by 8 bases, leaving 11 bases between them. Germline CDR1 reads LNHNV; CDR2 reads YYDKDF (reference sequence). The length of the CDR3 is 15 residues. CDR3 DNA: TGTGCCACCAGCAGAGATCTGGGCAGCTATTCACCCCTCCACTTT. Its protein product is CATSRDLGSYSPLHF.

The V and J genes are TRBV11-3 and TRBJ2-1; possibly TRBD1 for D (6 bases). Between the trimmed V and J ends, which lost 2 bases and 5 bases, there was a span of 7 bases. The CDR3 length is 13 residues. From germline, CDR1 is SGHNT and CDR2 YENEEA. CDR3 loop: CASSLQGNNEQFF. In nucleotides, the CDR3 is TGTGCCAGCAGCTTACAGGGGAACAATGAGCAGTTCTTC.

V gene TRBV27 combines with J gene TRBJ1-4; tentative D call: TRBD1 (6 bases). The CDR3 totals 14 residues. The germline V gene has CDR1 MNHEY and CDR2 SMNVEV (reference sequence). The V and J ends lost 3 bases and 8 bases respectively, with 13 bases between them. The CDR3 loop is CASSFQGSGEKLFF. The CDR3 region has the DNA TGTGCCAGCAGTTTCCAGGGGTCCGGCGAAAAACTGTTTTTT.

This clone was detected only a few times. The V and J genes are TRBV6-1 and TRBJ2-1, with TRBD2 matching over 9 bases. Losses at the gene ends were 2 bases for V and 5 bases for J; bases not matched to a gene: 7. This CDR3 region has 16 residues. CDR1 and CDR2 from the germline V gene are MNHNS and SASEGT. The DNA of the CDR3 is TGTGCCAGCAGTGAAATGGCGGGAGGGTTAAACAATGAGCAGTTCTTC. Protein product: CASSEMAGGLNNEQFF.

CDR3 amino acids: CASSLLRTQYF. In nucleotides, the CDR3 is TGTGCCAGCAGTTTATTGCGGACCCAGTACTTC. V is TRBV28 and J is TRBJ2-5; D not resolved. Germline CDR1 reads MDHEN; CDR2 reads SYDVKM. This CDR3 is 11 amino acids long. V gave up 1 base and J gave up 7 bases, with 4 bases separating them.

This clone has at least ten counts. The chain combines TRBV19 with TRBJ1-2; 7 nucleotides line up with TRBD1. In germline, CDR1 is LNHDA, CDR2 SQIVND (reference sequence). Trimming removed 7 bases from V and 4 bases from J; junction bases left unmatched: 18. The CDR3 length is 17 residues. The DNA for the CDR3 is TGTGCCAGTACCTTAAACAGGGGCGCCCTTACGCTCTATGGCTACACCTTC. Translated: CASTLNRGALTLYGYTF.